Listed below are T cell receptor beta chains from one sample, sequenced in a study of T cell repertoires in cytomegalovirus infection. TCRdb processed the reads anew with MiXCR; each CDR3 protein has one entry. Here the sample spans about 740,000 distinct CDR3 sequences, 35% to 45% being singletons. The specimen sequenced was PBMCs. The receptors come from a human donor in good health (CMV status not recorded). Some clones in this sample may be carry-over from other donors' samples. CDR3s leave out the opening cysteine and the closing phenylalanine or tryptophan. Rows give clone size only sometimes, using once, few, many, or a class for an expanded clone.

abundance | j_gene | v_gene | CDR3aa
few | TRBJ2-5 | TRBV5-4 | ASSFPSTGQETQY
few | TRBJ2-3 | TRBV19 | ASSGRADTQY
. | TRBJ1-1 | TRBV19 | ASSIFGGMNTEAF
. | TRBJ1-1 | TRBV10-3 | AISGPADTEAF
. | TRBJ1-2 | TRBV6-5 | ASSYSGSSLSGYT
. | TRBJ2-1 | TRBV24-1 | ATSDPYSPWGDEQF
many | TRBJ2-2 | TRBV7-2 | ASSLASRVVTGELF
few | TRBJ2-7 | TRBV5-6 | ASSLRGQGPEQY
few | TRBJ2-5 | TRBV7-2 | ASSLDGAQGETQY
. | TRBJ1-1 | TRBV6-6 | ASLMNLDRATEAF
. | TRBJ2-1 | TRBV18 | ASSPSSLAREQF
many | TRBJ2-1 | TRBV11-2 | ASSLEWGRDNEQF
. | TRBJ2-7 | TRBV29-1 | SGTAGIAGYEQY
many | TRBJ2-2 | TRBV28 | ASSPGTSGGVLF
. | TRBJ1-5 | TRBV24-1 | ATSATAGNQPQH
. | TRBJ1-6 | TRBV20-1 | SARGPGVLSYNSPLH
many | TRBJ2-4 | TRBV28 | ASSLLMRAKNIQY
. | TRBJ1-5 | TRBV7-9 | ASSLGQGAGNNQPQH
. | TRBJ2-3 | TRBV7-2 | ASRLGGSSDTQY
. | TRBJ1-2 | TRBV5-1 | ASSDSLGYT
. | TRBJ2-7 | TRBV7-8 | ASSLIPQTYEQY
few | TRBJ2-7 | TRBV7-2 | ASSLELTGAYEQY
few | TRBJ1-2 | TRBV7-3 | ASSSGPGQEVYT
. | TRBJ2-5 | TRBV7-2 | ASSRWALQGTQY
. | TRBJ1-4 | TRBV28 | ASSLWQDEKLF
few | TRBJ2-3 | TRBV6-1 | ASTDVGPPSGLSTDTQY
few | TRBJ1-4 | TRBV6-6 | ASTYFGFKDEKLF
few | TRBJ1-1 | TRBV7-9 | ASSLAQRAEAF
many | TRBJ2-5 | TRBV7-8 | ASSLGGEAAYQETQY
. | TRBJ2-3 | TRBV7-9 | ASSLLRADTQY
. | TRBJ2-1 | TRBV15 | ATSRDLRASGLNEQF